The present entry profiles one T cell receptor (beta chain) with its context. The sample originates from a study of cytomegalovirus exposure and HLA in healthy donors. Vbeta (60) and Jbeta (13) primers were used in the PCR. TCRdb's table, derived via immunoSEQ multiplex PCR, lists solely in-frame clones and lacks some. The profile shows some 99,000 clones, over 60% of them singletons. Specimen: PBMCs. This receptor was obtained from a female donor in good health and CMV-seronegative.

CDR3 bases: TGCAGCGTTCAGACATCGGGACAGGGAGATCAGCCCCAGCATTTT. Translating it yields CSVQTSGQGDQPQHF. The rearrangement joins TRBV29-1 to TRBJ1-5; 9 nucleotides match TRBD1. The CDR3 is made up of 15 amino acids. V lost 5 bases to trimming and J lost 5 bases; unmatched junction nucleotides: 10. CDR1 and CDR2 from the germline V gene are SQVTM and ANQGSEA.